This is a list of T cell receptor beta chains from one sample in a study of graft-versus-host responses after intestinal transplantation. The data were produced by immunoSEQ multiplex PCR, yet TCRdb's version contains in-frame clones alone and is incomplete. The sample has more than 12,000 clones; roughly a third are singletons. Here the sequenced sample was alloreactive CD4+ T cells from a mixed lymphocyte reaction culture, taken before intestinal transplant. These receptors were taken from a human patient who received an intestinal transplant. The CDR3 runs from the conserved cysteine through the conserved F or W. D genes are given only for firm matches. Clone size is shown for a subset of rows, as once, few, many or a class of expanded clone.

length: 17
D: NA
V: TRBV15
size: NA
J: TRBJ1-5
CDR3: CATSSPRWGRGNQPQHF
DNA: TGTGCCACCAGCAGCCCCCGGTGGGGGAGAGGCAATCAGCCCCAGCATTTT

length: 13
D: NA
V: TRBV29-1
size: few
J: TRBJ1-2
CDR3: CSVIKVIGYGYTF
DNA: TGCAGCGTCATCAAGGTTATTGGATATGGCTACACCTTC

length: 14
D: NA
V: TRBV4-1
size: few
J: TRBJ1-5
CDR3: CASSRGGGNQPQHF
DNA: TGTGCCAGCAGCCGGGGGGGAGGGAATCAGCCCCAGCATTTT

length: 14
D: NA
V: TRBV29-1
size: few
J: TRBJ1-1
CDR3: CSVLLPPGNTEAFF
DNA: TGCAGCGTTCTTTTACCCCCGGGGAACACTGAAGCTTTCTTT

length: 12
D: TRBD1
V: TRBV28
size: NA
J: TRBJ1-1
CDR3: CASSLNRGRAFF
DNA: TGTGCCAGCAGTTTAAACAGGGGGCGGGCTTTCTTT

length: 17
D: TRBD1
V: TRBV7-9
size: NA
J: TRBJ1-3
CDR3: CASSQERTGAPGNTIYF
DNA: TGTGCCAGCAGCCAAGAGAGGACAGGGGCACCTGGAAACACCATATATTTT

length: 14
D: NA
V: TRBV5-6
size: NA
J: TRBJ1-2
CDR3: CASRPLGIQYGYTF
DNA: TGTGCCAGCAGGCCTCTAGGGATTCAGTATGGCTACACCTTC

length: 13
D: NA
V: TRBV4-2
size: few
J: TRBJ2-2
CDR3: CASSQVGSGELFF
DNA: TGTGCCAGCAGCCAAGTAGGCAGCGGGGAGCTGTTTTTT

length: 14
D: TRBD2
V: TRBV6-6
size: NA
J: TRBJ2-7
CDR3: CASSRTRVVDEQYF
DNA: TGTGCCAGCAGCCGGACTAGGGTGGTGGACGAGCAGTACTTC

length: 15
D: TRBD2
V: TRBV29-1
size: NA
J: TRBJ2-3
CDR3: CSVVVSGRGTDTQYF
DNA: TGCAGCGTTGTAGTTAGCGGGAGGGGGACAGATACGCAGTATTTT

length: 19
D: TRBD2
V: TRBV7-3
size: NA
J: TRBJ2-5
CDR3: CASSFTSGTSGRAQETQYF
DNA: TGTGCCAGCAGCTTCACCTCGGGGACTAGCGGGAGGGCCCAAGAGACCCAGTACTTC

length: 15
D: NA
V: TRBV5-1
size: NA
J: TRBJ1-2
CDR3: CASRPEGSGTYGYTF
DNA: TGCGCCAGCAGGCCTGAGGGTAGTGGGACCTATGGCTACACCTTC

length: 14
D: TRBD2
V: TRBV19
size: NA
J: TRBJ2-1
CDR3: CASRRESSYNEQFF
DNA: TGTGCCAGTAGGCGGGAGAGCTCCTACAATGAGCAGTTCTTC

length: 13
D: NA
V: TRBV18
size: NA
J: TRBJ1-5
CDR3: CASSSGGNQPQHF
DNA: TGTGCCAGCTCATCCGGGGGCAATCAGCCCCAGCATTTT

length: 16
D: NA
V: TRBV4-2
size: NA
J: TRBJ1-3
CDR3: CASSFPTGTEGNTIYF
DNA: TGTGCCAGCAGCTTTCCCACAGGGACGGAAGGAAACACCATATATTTT

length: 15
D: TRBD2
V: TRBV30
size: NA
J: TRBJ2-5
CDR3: CAWSIAGGPGETQYF
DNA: TGTGCCTGGAGTATAGCGGGAGGGCCTGGAGAGACCCAGTACTTC